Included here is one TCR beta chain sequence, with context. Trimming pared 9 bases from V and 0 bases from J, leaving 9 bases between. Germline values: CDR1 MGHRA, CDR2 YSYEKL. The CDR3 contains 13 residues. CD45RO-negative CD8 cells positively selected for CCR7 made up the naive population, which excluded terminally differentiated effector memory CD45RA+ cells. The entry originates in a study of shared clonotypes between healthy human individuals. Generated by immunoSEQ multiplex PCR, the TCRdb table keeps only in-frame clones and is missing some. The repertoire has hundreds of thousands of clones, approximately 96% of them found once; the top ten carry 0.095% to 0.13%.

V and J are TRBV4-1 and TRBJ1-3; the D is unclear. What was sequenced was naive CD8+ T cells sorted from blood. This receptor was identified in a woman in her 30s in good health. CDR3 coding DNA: TGCGCCAGTGGTCCGAGCTCTGGAAACACCATATATTTT. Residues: CASGPSSGNTIYF.